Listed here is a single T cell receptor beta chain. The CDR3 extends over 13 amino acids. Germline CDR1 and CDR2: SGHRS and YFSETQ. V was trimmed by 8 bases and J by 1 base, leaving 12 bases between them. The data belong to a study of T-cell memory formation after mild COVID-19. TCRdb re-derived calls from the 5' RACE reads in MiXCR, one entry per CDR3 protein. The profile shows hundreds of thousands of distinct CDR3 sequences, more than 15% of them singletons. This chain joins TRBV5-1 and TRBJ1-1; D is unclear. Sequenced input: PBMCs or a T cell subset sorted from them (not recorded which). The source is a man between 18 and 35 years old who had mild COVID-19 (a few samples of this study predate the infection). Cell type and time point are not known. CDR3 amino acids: CASCMNQNTEAFF. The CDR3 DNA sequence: TGCGCCAGTTGCATGAACCAGAACACTGAAGCTTTCTTT.